Listed below are T cell receptor beta chains from one sample, sequenced in a study of T-cell memory formation after mild COVID-19. TCRdb redid the calling of the 5' RACE reads with MiXCR, one entry per CDR3 protein. The table shows 550,000 to 650,000 distinct CDR3 sequences, with 15% to 20% occurring only once. Sequencing used PBMCs or a T cell subset sorted from them (not recorded which). All receptors derive from an adult woman who had mild COVID-19 (a few samples of this study predate the infection). Cell type and time point are not known. The CDR3 runs from the conserved cysteine through the conserved F or W. A D gene is named only where the DNA matches it firmly. Some rows mark clone size as missing; the rest say once, few, many or name a class of expanded clone.

DNA | CDR3 | D | J | size | V
TGTGCCAGCAGTCCAGACAGGGATAATCAGCCCCAGCATTTT | CASSPDRDNQPQHF | TRBD1 | TRBJ1-5 | - | TRBV12-3/TRBV12-4
TGCAGTGCTAGCCCCCTAGGGCGGTCTCTCTACAATGAGCAGTTCTTC | CSASPLGRSLYNEQFF | - | TRBJ2-1 | - | TRBV20-1
TGTGCCAGCAGCTTATGGGGACCGGGAATGAACACTGAAGCTTTCTTT | CASSLWGPGMNTEAFF | - | TRBJ1-1 | - | TRBV7-3
TGTGCCAGCAGTTTAGAGTTCCCCATCTACGAGCAGTACTTC | CASSLEFPIYEQYF | - | TRBJ2-7 | - | TRBV12-3/TRBV12-4
TGTGCCAGCAGTTACGTGGACAGTTACAATGAGCAGTTCTTC | CASSYVDSYNEQFF | - | TRBJ2-1 | - | TRBV6-5
TGTGCCAGCAGCAACAGCCTCACCGGGGAGCTGTTTTTT | CASSNSLTGELFF | - | TRBJ2-2 | - | TRBV7-9
TGTGCCAGCAGGGTATCCGGGACAGGGGTCACTGAAGCTTTCTTT | CASRVSGTGVTEAFF | TRBD1 | TRBJ1-1 | once | TRBV2
TGCAGTGCTAGGGCTACCTCGGGAAGGCAGGGCTACGAGCAGTACTTC | CSARATSGRQGYEQYF | - | TRBJ2-7 | - | TRBV20-1
TGTGCCAGCAGCCAAGCAGGGCGAGAAGCTTTCTTT | CASSQAGREAFF | - | TRBJ1-1 | few | TRBV3-1
TGCGCCAGCAGCCAAGGTTTTAGTCGGCTTAGGGAAACTGAAGCTTTCTTT | CASSQGFSRLRETEAFF | - | TRBJ1-1 | - | TRBV4-1
TGCGCCAGCAGCTCGCGACCAACAGGTAACACTGAAGCTTTCTTT | CASSSRPTGNTEAFF | - | TRBJ1-1 | - | TRBV5-1
TGCGCCAGCAGCCAGTCCGACCTCGGAGAGCAGTTCTTC | CASSQSDLGEQFF | - | TRBJ2-1 | few | TRBV4-1
TGTGCCAGCGCCCTAGCGTTGGGAAACACCGGGGAGCTGTTTTTT | CASALALGNTGELFF | - | TRBJ2-2 | - | TRBV27
TGTGCCAGCAGCGTCCGGGACGAGAATTACAATGAGCAGTTCTTC | CASSVRDENYNEQFF | - | TRBJ2-1 | - | TRBV9